The 27 T cell receptor beta chains listed next were all sequenced from one sample in a study of shared clonotypes between healthy human individuals. The method was immunoSEQ multiplex PCR; TCRdb's version includes in-frame clones alone and lacks a portion of them. The table includes roughly 500,000 clones, 90% to 97% detected once. The source material was naive CD4+ T cells sorted from blood. Sample subset: CD45RA+ positively selected. These receptors were obtained from a woman in her twenties or thirties in good health.

The V gene is TRBV5-1, the J gene TRBJ2-1; D is undetermined. The germline V gene encodes CDR1 SGHRS and CDR2 YFSETQ. This CDR3 contains 13 residues. V lost 1 base and J lost 5, with 7 bases in between. CDR3 amino acids: CASSLSGHNEQFF. For the CDR3, the DNA is TGCGCCAGCAGCTTGTCCGGGCACAATGAGCAGTTCTTC. The full variable domain, with the rest looked up from reference TRBV5-1 and TRBJ2-1, is KAGVTQTPRYLIKTRGQQVTLSCSPISGHRSVSWYQQTPGQGLQFLFEYFSETQRNKGNFPGRFSGRQFSNSRSEMNVSTLELGDSALYLCASSLSGHNEQFFGPGTRLTVL.

The chain is built from TRBV6-1 and TRBJ2-7; maybe TRBD1 (5 bases). Trimming took off 5 bases at V and 3 bases at J, with 17 bases between the two ends. Germline V gene data show CDR1 as MNHNS and CDR2 as SASEGT. The CDR3 loop spans 15 amino acids. The CDR3 sequence is CASSLWQAGNYEQYF. The CDR3 region has the DNA TGTGCCAGCAGTTTATGGCAGGCAGGGAACTACGAGCAGTACTTC.

The chain couples TRBV28 to TRBJ2-7, with D unresolved. Germline V gene lookup returns CDR1 MDHEN and CDR2 SYDVKM. Trimming took off 5 bases at V and 5 bases at J, with 13 bases between the two ends. There are 13 residues in the CDR3. CDR3 protein: CASSVHSINEQYF. In nucleotides, the CDR3 is TGTGCCAGCAGTGTACATAGTATTAACGAGCAGTACTTC.

The chain combines TRBV19 with TRBJ2-3, with 8 positions matching TRBD2. The trim removed 2 bases at V and 0 bases at J, leaving 10 bases unmatched. The CDR3 covers 18 residues. Germline loops: CDR1 LNHDA, CDR2 SQIVND (reference sequence). The CDR3 sequence is CASSIQAGAPLSTDTQYF. The CDR3 coding sequence is TGTGCCAGTAGTATACAAGCGGGAGCCCCCCTTAGCACAGATACGCAGTATTTT.

The rearrangement uses TRBV28 and TRBJ1-5; TRBD1 might be the D (6 bases). This CDR3 is built from 17 residues. Germline CDR1 reads MDHEN; CDR2 reads SYDVKM. V was shortened by 4 bases and J by 0 bases, with 16 bases between the two germline ends. DNA for the CDR3: TGTGCCAGCAGTTCGGGGACACTCATTCTTAGCAATCAGCCCCAGCATTTT. Its protein product is CASSSGTLILSNQPQHF.

The chain combines TRBV15 with TRBJ2-5; the match to TRBD1 covers 7 bases. Germline CDR1 is LNHNV and CDR2 is YYDKDF (reference sequence). J gave up 5 bases and V 1 base, and 10 bases lay outside the gene matches. CDR3 length: 16 amino acids. CDR3 coding DNA: TGTGCCACCAGCAGAGGGAACAGGGGATCCCAGGAGACCCAGTACTTC. Translated, it gives CATSRGNRGSQETQYF.

This chain uses TRBV7-2 with TRBJ2-7; TRBD1 agrees at 8 bases. The CDR3 spans 18 residues. CDR1 and CDR2 (germline): SGHTA, FQGNSA. The trim removed 4 bases at V and 3 bases at J, leaving 17 bases unmatched. The CDR3 loop reads CASSSPARPQGARYEQYF. CDR3 DNA: TGTGCCAGCAGCTCCCCCGCCCGTCCCCAGGGGGCTCGCTACGAGCAGTACTTC.

The chain uses TRBV11-2 and TRBJ2-7, with D perhaps TRBD1 (5 bases). The germline V gene has CDR1 SGHAT and CDR2 FQNNGV. The CDR3 runs 13 residues. The germline V and J ends were trimmed by 4 bases and 4 bases, with 11 bases remaining between them. DNA of the CDR3: TGTGCCAGCAGCTCTCTCAGGGTGTACGAGCAGTACTTC. Protein: CASSSLRVYEQYF.

Notes on this clone: Other DNA variants within this sample encode the same CDR3. This chain connects TRBV5-1 to TRBJ2-7, with D uncertain. CDR1 SGHRS and CDR2 YFSETQ come from the germline V gene. With 5 bases removed from V and 2 bases from J, the gap between germline ends came to 5 bases. CDR3 length: 11 residues. Here the CDR3 DNA reads TGCGCCAGCAGTTCAACCTACGAGCAGTACTTC. Residues: CASSSTYEQYF.

Written as DNA, the CDR3 is TGCAGCGCCAAAACGGGACAGGGTGGCACAGATACGCAGTATTTT. Residues: CSAKTGQGGTDTQYF. The chain links TRBV29-1 to TRBJ2-3, with 9 bases lining up with TRBD1. The ends lost 7 bases at V and 1 base at J; junction bases unmatched: 9. The CDR3 has 15 amino acids. Germline CDR1 is SQVTM and CDR2 is ANQGSEA.

The table lists this clone with a count of one. The chain links TRBV11-2 to TRBJ2-5; 7 bases map to TRBD2. The end of the DNA is better explained by TRBJ2-7, so the J call may be wrong. The germline V gene has CDR1 SGHAT and CDR2 FQNNGV. There are 15 residues in the CDR3. The CDR3 DNA is TGTGCCAGCAGCCTCGTTGGCGGGAGCTCCTACGAGCAGTACTTC. Translation: CASSLVGGSSYEQYF.

The chain uses TRBV7-3 and TRBJ2-1; maybe TRBD2 (5 bases). This CDR3 is 16 amino acids long. Looked up from germline, CDR1 is SGHTA and CDR2 is FQGTGA. V was cut by 1 base and J by 3 bases, with 13 bases left in between. The CDR3 here is CASSLNGGRNYNEQFF. The CDR3 nucleotides are TGTGCCAGCAGCTTAAATGGCGGGCGCAACTACAATGAGCAGTTCTTC.

The V and J genes are TRBV28 and TRBJ1-4; D uncertain. The CDR3 has 11 amino acids. V was shortened by 6 bases and J by 12 bases, with 11 bases between the two germline ends. In germline, CDR1 is MDHEN, CDR2 SYDVKM. CDR3 amino acids: CASRSPGQLFF. In DNA form, the CDR3 reads TGTGCCAGCAGAAGTCCCGGACAACTGTTTTTT.

This clone was recorded only once. This chain connects TRBV6-5 to TRBJ2-7; TRBD2 aligns across 8 bases. V lost 6 bases and J lost 5; bases outside the gene matches: 6. This CDR3 is built from 13 residues. Germline V CDR1 and CDR2: MNHEY, SVGAGI. The CDR3: CASSGGGRHEQYF. The CDR3 nucleotides are TGTGCCAGCAGCGGGGGGGGGAGGCACGAGCAGTACTTC.

CDR3 in amino acids: CASSSTSGNTDTQYF. CDR3 bases: TGTGCCAGCAGCTCGACTAGCGGGAACACAGATACGCAGTATTTT. V is TRBV7-9 and J is TRBJ2-3; the match to TRBD2 covers 11 bases. CDR3 length: 15 amino acids. The germline V gene has CDR1 SEHNR and CDR2 FQNEAQ (reference sequence). J was trimmed by 2 bases and V by 4 bases; bases with no gene match: 2.

The chain joins TRBV28 to TRBJ1-1, with D possibly TRBD1 on 6 matching bases. The CDR3 runs to 12 residues. Germline loops: CDR1 MDHEN, CDR2 SYDVKM. V was shortened by 8 bases and J by 6 bases, with 13 bases between the two germline ends. The CDR3 bases are TGTGCCAGCTGGGCAGGGGAGGCTGAAGCTTTCTTT. It codes for CASWAGEAEAFF.

The J gene is TRBJ2-7, the V gene TRBV6-6; D might be TRBD1 or TRBD2, each matching 5 bases. Germline-derived CDR1 and CDR2 are MNHNY and SVGAGI (reference sequence). Trimming cost V 6 bases and J 2 bases, with 11 bases left between them. The CDR3 consists of 13 residues. This CDR3 reads CASSRDGPYEQYF. The CDR3 bases are TGTGCCAGCAGCCGGGACGGGCCCTACGAGCAGTACTTC.

The genes are TRBV7-9 and TRBJ2-2; D is unresolved. Germline V lookup: CDR1 SEHNR, CDR2 FQNEAQ (reference sequence). V was pared by 1 base and J by 7 bases, with 4 bases between. This CDR3 contains 12 residues. The CDR3 DNA reads as TGTGCCAGCAGCTTAGATCACGGGGAGCTGTTTTTT. Translated, it gives CASSLDHGELFF. The whole variable domain, remainder taken from reference TRBV7-9 and TRBJ2-2, is DTGVSQNPRHKITKRGQNVTFRCDPISEHNRLYWYRQTLGQGPEFLTYFQNEAQLEKSRLLSDRFSAERPKGSFSTLEIQRTEQGDSAMYLCASSLDHGELFFGEGSRLTVL.

In this sample, this clone turned up once. This chain uses TRBV6-1 with TRBJ1-4; 11 bases agree with TRBD1. V dropped 9 bases and J dropped 8; count of bases not matched to a gene: 5. The CDR3 spans 13 residues. The germline gives CDR1 MNHNS, CDR2 SASEGT. The CDR3 protein is CARRDRGGEKLFF. In DNA, the CDR3 is TGTGCCAGAAGGGACAGGGGGGGAGAAAAACTGTTTTTT.

The table lists this clone with a count of one. The rearrangement joins TRBV15 to TRBJ1-2; maybe TRBD1 (5 bases). The germline gives CDR1 LNHNV, CDR2 YYDKDF (reference sequence). The length of the CDR3 is 14 residues. Trimming pared 1 base from V and 4 bases from J, leaving 10 bases between. The DNA for the CDR3 is TGTGCCACCAGCAGAGTCTTGGACACCTATGGCTACACCTTC. Translation gives CATSRVLDTYGYTF.

The CDR3 spells CASSLGEGGVLTDTQYF. CDR3 DNA sequence: TGCGCCAGCAGCTTGGGGGAGGGCGGAGTGCTCACAGATACGCAGTATTTT. The chain joins TRBV5-1 to TRBJ2-3; 7 positions match TRBD2. V shed 0 bases and J 2 bases; nucleotides not matched to a gene: 9. CDR1 SGHRS and CDR2 YFSETQ come from the germline V gene. The CDR3 loop spans 17 amino acids.

This chain uses TRBV15 with TRBJ2-7; TRBD2 matches at 13 bases. The CDR3 consists of 15 residues. Looked up from germline, CDR1 is LNHNV and CDR2 is YYDKDF (reference sequence). With 3 bases clipped from V and 5 bases from J, the junction kept 4 bases outside the gene matches. The CDR3 loop reads CATSSGLAGVHEQYF. CDR3 coding DNA: TGTGCCACCAGCAGCGGACTAGCGGGAGTGCACGAGCAGTACTTC.

The J gene is TRBJ2-5, the V gene TRBV28; no clear D. Trimming left V 5 bases short and J 4 bases short, with 11 bases between. CDR1 is MDHEN and CDR2 is SYDVKM in the germline V gene. The CDR3 extends over 13 amino acids. This chain's CDR3 is CASSGKGPETQYF. The CDR3 nucleotides read TGTGCCAGCAGTGGGAAGGGCCCAGAGACCCAGTACTTC.

V usage is TRBV5-8 and J usage is TRBJ2-5; D not certain. This CDR3 is 12 amino acids long. The V gene's germline CDR1 is SGHTS and CDR2 YDEGEE. V was clipped by 0 bases and J by 7 bases, with 7 bases between them. The CDR3 DNA reads as TGTGCCAGCAGCTTGGATCAGGCGACCCAGTACTTC. This encodes CASSLDQATQYF.

The V and J genes are TRBV2 and TRBJ2-5, with TRBD2 identical over 9 bases. CDR1 is SNHLY and CDR2 is FYNNEI in the germline V gene. V lost 7 bases, J lost 3 bases, and 6 bases stayed unmatched. The length of the CDR3 is 14 residues. CDR3 nucleotide sequence: TGTGCCAGCAAACAGCGGGAGGCCGAAGAGACCCAGTACTTC. Residues: CASKQREAEETQYF.

This chain uses TRBV4-1 with TRBJ2-7, with D perhaps matching TRBD1 or TRBD2 (6 bases each). V lost 0 bases, J lost 1 base, and 13 bases lay in between. The CDR3 is 16 amino acids. CDR1 is MGHRA and CDR2 is YSYEKL in the germline V gene. The CDR3 region has the DNA TGCGCCAGCAGCCAAGATAGGGGGGAACTTTCCTACGAGCAGTACTTC. Translating gives CASSQDRGELSYEQYF.

A note on this clone: Other DNA variants within this sample encode the same CDR3. Here the CDR3 reads CASSYSGTGTYEQYF. The DNA for the CDR3 is TGTGCCAGCAGTTACTCCGGGACAGGTACTTACGAGCAGTACTTC. The chain couples TRBV6-5 to TRBJ2-7; TRBD1 matches at 8 bases. Germline V gene lookup returns CDR1 MNHEY and CDR2 SVGAGI. This CDR3 is built from 15 residues. V trimming: 0 bases; J trimming: 4 bases; junction bases outside the gene matches: 5.